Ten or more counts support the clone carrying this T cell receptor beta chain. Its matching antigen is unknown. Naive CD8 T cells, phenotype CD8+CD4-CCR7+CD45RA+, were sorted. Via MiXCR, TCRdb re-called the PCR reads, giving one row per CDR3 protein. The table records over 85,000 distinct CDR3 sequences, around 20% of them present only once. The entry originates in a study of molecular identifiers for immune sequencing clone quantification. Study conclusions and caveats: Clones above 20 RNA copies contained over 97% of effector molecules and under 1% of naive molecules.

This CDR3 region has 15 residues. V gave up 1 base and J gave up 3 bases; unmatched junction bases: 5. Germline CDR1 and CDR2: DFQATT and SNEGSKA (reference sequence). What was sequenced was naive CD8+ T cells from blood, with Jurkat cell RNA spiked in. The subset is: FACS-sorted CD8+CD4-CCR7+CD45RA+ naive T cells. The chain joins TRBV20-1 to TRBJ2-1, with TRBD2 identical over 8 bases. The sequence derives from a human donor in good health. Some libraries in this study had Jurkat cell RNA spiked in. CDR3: CSARGTSLVYNEQFF. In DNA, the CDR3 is TGCAGTGCTAGAGGGACTAGCCTTGTCTACAATGAGCAGTTCTTC.